Listed below are T cell receptor beta chains from one sample, sequenced in a study of OX40 agonist ivuxolimab in advanced cancers. Only in-frame clones appear in the TCRdb table, and some are missing; sequencing was by immunoSEQ multiplex PCR. The sample holds roughly 75,000 clones, roughly 88% seen once. The specimen comprised CD4+ or CD8+ T cells sorted from blood, sampled in a trial of the OX40 agonist ivuxolimab. These TCRs come from an adult with an advanced solid tumor such as melanoma, head and neck, liver or kidney cancer. Both conserved end residues are part of each CDR3. Each record gives: J gene, D gene, V gene, clone size, CDR3 DNA, CDR3 protein. The D gene is left open where the match is weak. The size of a clone is reported for some rows only, either as once, few or many, or as a class for expanded clones.

>TRBJ2-7|NA|TRBV27|NA
TGTGCCAGCAGTCTCCTTAGAACCTACGAGCAGTACTTC
CASSLLRTYEQYF
>TRBJ1-5|NA|TRBV7-9|NA
TGTGCCAGCAGCCCCTCCGGTAGAGATAGCAATCAGCCCCAGCATTTT
CASSPSGRDSNQPQHF
>TRBJ1-5|NA|TRBV27|NA
TGTGCCAGCAGTCCCCTGGGGGGCTATCAGCCCCAGCATTTT
CASSPLGGYQPQHF
>TRBJ2-4|TRBD1|TRBV7-9|NA
TGTGCCAGCAGCCGGTGGGGCGACAGGGGGGTACTAGCCAAAAACATTCAGTACTTC
CASSRWGDRGVLAKNIQYF
>TRBJ2-2|TRBD2|TRBV11-2|few
TGTGCCAGCAGCTCCCCGGGACTAGCGAACACCGGGGAGCTGTTTTTT
CASSSPGLANTGELFF
>TRBJ2-5|TRBD2|TRBV18|NA
TGTGCCAGCTCACCGCAGGGACTACAAGAGACCCAGTACTTC
CASSPQGLQETQYF
>TRBJ1-6|NA|TRBV9|NA
TGTGCCAGCAGCCCGAAGAGGATGAGCTCCTATAATTCACCCCTCCACTTT
CASSPKRMSSYNSPLHF
>TRBJ2-2|NA|TRBV7-8|once
TGTGCCAGCAGCTTTAGGGGTTCCGGGGAGCTGTTTTTT
CASSFRGSGELFF
>TRBJ1-6|NA|TRBV23-1|NA
TGCGCCAGCAGTCATGAGGTTCTGGGCTCCTATAATTCACCCCTCCACTTT
CASSHEVLGSYNSPLHF
>TRBJ1-1|NA|TRBV28|NA
TGTGCCAGTCCGGACCCGTCAACGGGGGAAGCTTTCTTT
CASPDPSTGEAFF
>TRBJ2-7|NA|TRBV5-4|NA
TGTGCCAGCAGCCCCTCGGGCCCTTCCTACGAGCAGTACTTC
CASSPSGPSYEQYF
>TRBJ1-4|TRBD1|TRBV28|NA
TGTGCCAGCAGAACGATAGACAGGGGTCATGAAAAACTGTTTTTT
CASRTIDRGHEKLFF
>TRBJ1-3|TRBD1|TRBV7-2|NA
TGTGCCAGCAGCTCCCGTACAGGGGCAGGAAACACCATATATTTT
CASSSRTGAGNTIYF
>TRBJ1-4|TRBD1|TRBV28|NA
TGTGCCAGCAGTGTCCCGGGACAGGGGGTGGAAAAACTGTTTTTT
CASSVPGQGVEKLFF
>TRBJ2-2|TRBD2|TRBV9|NA
TGTGCCAGCAGCGTAGGAGCCAGCGGGGCAAACACCGGGGAGCTGTTTTTT
CASSVGASGANTGELFF
>TRBJ2-5|NA|TRBV4-1|NA
TGCGCCAGCAGCCAAGCCCCGACGAGGGAGGAGACCCAGTACTTC
CASSQAPTREETQYF
>TRBJ2-5|NA|TRBV6-6|NA
TGTGCCAGCAGTTACGGAAGAAAAGAGACCCAGTACTTC
CASSYGRKETQYF
>TRBJ2-6|NA|TRBV4-1|NA
TGCGCCAGCAGCCAAGTGGGATTACAAGAACGCTCTGGGGCCAACGTCCTGACTTTC
CASSQVGLQERSGANVLTF
>TRBJ2-1|NA|TRBV7-2|NA
TGTGCCAGCAGCTTAAGGCAGGGTCCATGGAATGAGCAGTTCTTC
CASSLRQGPWNEQFF
>TRBJ2-1|NA|TRBV4-2|NA
TGTGCCAGCAGCCAAGATGTGGGGTCTTCAGCCTACAATGAGCAGTTCTTC
CASSQDVGSSAYNEQFF
>TRBJ2-1|NA|TRBV6-1|NA
TGTGCCAGCAGTGAACAGCTGATTAATGAGCAGTTCTTC
CASSEQLINEQFF
>TRBJ1-3|NA|TRBV19|NA
TGTGCCAGTATTGAAGTAGGGGGCTCTGGAAACACCATATATTTT
CASIEVGGSGNTIYF
>TRBJ2-5|TRBD1|TRBV10-3|NA
TGTGCCATCAGTGGCCGGGACAGGGGCGGTGAGACCCAGTACTTC
CAISGRDRGGETQYF
>TRBJ1-2|NA|TRBV6-5|NA
TGTGCCAGCAGCAAGGAGAGGGGCTTTCAAAGCTACACCTTC
CASSKERGFQSYTF
>TRBJ1-1|TRBD1|TRBV19|NA
TGTGCCAGTAGCGGGACAGGGTGGACTGAAGCTTTCTTT
CASSGTGWTEAFF
>TRBJ1-1|NA|TRBV30|once
TGTGCCTGGAGTGATCTGAACACTGAAGCTTTCTTT
CAWSDLNTEAFF
>TRBJ2-3|NA|TRBV29-1|few
TGCAGCGTTCCGAGTACACAGGGAGATACGCAGTATTTT
CSVPSTQGDTQYF
>TRBJ1-2|NA|TRBV28|NA
TGTGCCAGCAGTTTAATGGGGTCTAACTATGGCTACACCTTC
CASSLMGSNYGYTF
>TRBJ2-7|TRBD1|TRBV5-4|NA
TGTGCCAGCAGCAAAAGGAACAGGGGAAGTTCATACGAGCAGTACTTC
CASSKRNRGSSYEQYF
>TRBJ2-2|NA|TRBV5-3|NA
TGTGCCAGAAGCATAATAAACCCTAACGCCGGGGAGCTGTTTTTT
CARSIINPNAGELFF
>TRBJ1-3|NA|TRBV7-9|NA
TGTGCCAGCAGCTTAACCCTCTCTGGAAACACCATATATTTT
CASSLTLSGNTIYF
>TRBJ2-2|NA|TRBV12-5|NA
TGTGCTACCTCAGGGGGGGCGAACACCGGGGAGCTGTTTTTT
CATSGGANTGELFF
>TRBJ2-3|NA|TRBV9|NA
TGTGCCAGCAGCGTAGCCGGGGCCATCACAGATACGCAGTATTTT
CASSVAGAITDTQYF
>TRBJ2-1|TRBD2|TRBV28|NA
TGTGCCAGCAGATTAGCGGGGGGGATGTGGCGTTACAATGAGCAGTTCTTC
CASRLAGGMWRYNEQFF
>TRBJ2-7|NA|TRBV9|NA
TGTGCCAGCAGCGTAGGGAACCTCTACGAGCAGTACTTC
CASSVGNLYEQYF
>TRBJ2-3|TRBD1|TRBV25-1|NA
TGTGCCAGCAGTGAAAGGACAGGGGGGGCAGATACGCAGTATTTT
CASSERTGGADTQYF
>TRBJ2-2|NA|TRBV5-4|NA
TGTGCCAGCAGCTTAAGAGGGGCGAACACCGGGGAGCTGTTTTTT
CASSLRGANTGELFF
>TRBJ2-7|NA|TRBV11-2|NA
TGTGCCAGCAGCTTAAACACAGATCCCTCCTACGAGCAGTACTTC
CASSLNTDPSYEQYF
>TRBJ2-7|NA|TRBV6-5|NA
TGTGCCAGCAGTCCCCGGGACACGTCCTACGAGCAGTACTTC
CASSPRDTSYEQYF
>TRBJ2-5|NA|TRBV11-2|NA
TGTGCCAGCAGCCCCGGGACGACCCAAGAGACCCAGTACTTC
CASSPGTTQETQYF
>TRBJ2-2|TRBD1|TRBV7-9|NA
TGTGCCAGCAGCTTAGCCGCCCAGGGGGCGGCCGGGGAGCTGTTTTTT
CASSLAAQGAAGELFF
>TRBJ1-1|NA|TRBV5-1|NA
TGCGCCAGCAGCTTGGGCGCGGGGAACACTGAAGCTTTCTTT
CASSLGAGNTEAFF
>TRBJ1-5|NA|TRBV19|once
TGTGCCAGTAGTATTGAGGACGGCCTGGGGCCCCAGCATTTT
CASSIEDGLGPQHF
>TRBJ2-7|TRBD1|TRBV10-3|NA
TGTGCCATCAAGCCGGGACAGTCGACCGGGGAGCAGTACTTC
CAIKPGQSTGEQYF
>TRBJ1-1|NA|TRBV7-9|NA
TGTGCCAGCATGGGGCTGAGAACTGAAGCTTTCTTT
CASMGLRTEAFF
>TRBJ2-3|TRBD1|TRBV11-2|NA
TGTGCCAGCAGTCAGGGACAGGGAGGGCCAGATACGCAGTATTTT
CASSQGQGGPDTQYF
>TRBJ2-7|TRBD1|TRBV11-2|NA
TGTGCCAGCAGCCTGGACAGGGAGGCCTACGAGCAGTACTTC
CASSLDREAYEQYF
>TRBJ1-3|NA|TRBV30|few
TGTGCCTGGAGTTATCACAGGGCGGGCTCTGGAAACACCATATATTTT
CAWSYHRAGSGNTIYF